The 25 T cell receptor beta chains given below trace back to one sample, sequenced in a study of T cells expressing NK-cell markers. After re-calling the 5' RACE reads, TCRdb lists one entry per CDR3 protein, DNA absent. Recorded here are 400,000 to 550,000 distinct CDR3 sequences; the top ten clones represent about 7.3%. Sequenced: blood T cells: a sorted CD56 or NKG2C T cell subset, CD4+ or CD8+ T cells, or bulk PBMC T cells (not recorded which). These receptors were taken from a woman between 18 and 70 years old in good health.

The chain combines TRBV2 with TRBJ2-7; TCRdb's assignment of TRBD2 cannot be checked, as there is no DNA. Germline CDR1 and CDR2: SNHLY and FYNNEI. The CDR3 length is 14 residues. The CDR3 sequence is CASSEQTSLYEQYF. The full variable domain, with the rest looked up from reference TRBV2 and TRBJ2-7, is EPEVTQTPSHQVTQMGQEVILRCVPISNHLYFYWYRQILGQKVEFLVSFYNNEISEKSEIFDDQFSVERPDGSNFTLKIRSTKLEDSAMYFCASSEQTSLYEQYFGPGTRLTVT.

V gene TRBV6-2 or TRBV6-3 combines with J gene TRBJ1-2. The CDR3 is 12 residues long. Germline V gives CDR1 MNHEY, CDR2 SVGEGT. CDR3 sequence reads: CASSSTRNGYTF.

This rearrangement joins TRBV18 to TRBJ2-3; absent DNA, TCRdb's TRBD1 call cannot be checked. CDR1 and CDR2 from the germline V gene are KGHSH and LQKENI. The CDR3 contains 16 residues. The CDR3 reads CASDPAGSRGTDTQYF.

The rearrangement joins TRBV12-3 or TRBV12-4 to TRBJ1-5; TCRdb names TRBD1, which stays unverified in the absence of DNA. This CDR3 is built from 16 residues. The CDR3: CASSQGQDPSNQPQHF.

The chain combines TRBV20-1 with TRBJ1-6. Looked up from germline, CDR1 is DFQATT and CDR2 is SNEGSKA (reference sequence). The CDR3 extends over 14 amino acids. The CDR3 reads CSARPTDYNSPLHF.

V usage is TRBV25-1 and J usage is TRBJ2-1; TCRdb selects TRBD2, and the lack of DNA leaves this call unchecked. Germline-derived CDR1 and CDR2 are MGHDK and SYGVNS. CDR3 size: 17 residues. This CDR3 reads CASSEYLGLAVHNEQFF.

The chain combines TRBV20-1 with TRBJ2-1; TCRdb's D call of TRBD2 is untestable without DNA. Germline lookup yields CDR1 DFQATT and CDR2 SNEGSKA (reference sequence). The CDR3 consists of 13 residues. This CDR3 is CSAYYSGYNEQFF.

This sequence joins TRBV29-1 and TRBJ2-1; the D gene TCRdb calls, TRBD1, cannot be checked with no DNA. There are 12 residues in the CDR3. Germline V gene lookup returns CDR1 SQVTM and CDR2 ANQGSEA. The CDR3: CSVPRTYNEQFF.

This chain links TRBV4-1 with TRBJ2-5; absent DNA, TCRdb's TRBD2 call cannot be checked. This CDR3 comprises 13 residues. Germline CDR1 reads MGHRA; CDR2 reads YSYEKL. The CDR3: CASSQSGTETQYF.

This CDR3 reads CASSDGTGGWDTQYF. This chain links TRBV10-1 with TRBJ2-3; without DNA, the TCRdb call of TRBD1 cannot be checked. The length of the CDR3 is 15 residues. Per germline, CDR1 WNHNN and CDR2 SYGVQD (reference sequence).

J is TRBJ1-2 and V is TRBV20-1. From germline, CDR1 is DFQATT and CDR2 SNEGSKA (reference sequence). The CDR3 has 13 amino acids. Here the CDR3 reads CSARTTDNYGYTF.

V gene TRBV12-3 or TRBV12-4 combines with J gene TRBJ2-7; TCRdb's D gene call, TRBD1, goes unchecked for lack of DNA. This CDR3 is 17 amino acids long. The CDR3: CASRRSHRGRSSYEQYF.

The chain employs TRBV30 and TRBJ2-3; TCRdb indicates TRBD1, and absent DNA this call remains unverified. This CDR3 is 13 amino acids long. Looked up from germline, CDR1 is GTSNPN and CDR2 is SVGIG (reference sequence). The CDR3 loop reads CACERGSTDTQYF.

CDR3 loop: CARDRGGTAFF. V is TRBV12-3 or TRBV12-4 and J is TRBJ1-1. This CDR3 is 11 amino acids long.

The rearrangement links TRBV6-2 or TRBV6-3 to TRBJ2-4. Germline CDR1 MNHEY, CDR2 SVGEGT. This CDR3 spans 13 amino acids. Here the CDR3 reads CASSYLDGYIQYF.

The chain couples TRBV10-1 to TRBJ2-2; TCRdb's assignment of TRBD1 cannot be checked, as there is no DNA. The CDR3 consists of 16 residues. The germline V gene encodes CDR1 WNHNN and CDR2 SYGVQD (reference sequence). CDR3 amino acids: CASSQSGGPNTGELFF.

This sequence joins TRBV7-3 and TRBJ2-1; the TCRdb call, TRBD2, lacks DNA for checking. Per germline, CDR1 SGHTA and CDR2 FQGTGA. This CDR3 region has 17 residues. The CDR3 reads CASSPKDGTSEYNEQFF.

The chain couples TRBV6-1 to TRBJ2-1; TCRdb names TRBD1, which stays unverified in the absence of DNA. Germline lookup yields CDR1 MNHNS and CDR2 SASEGT. The CDR3 sequence is 15 residues long. CDR3 sequence reads: CASRSRGLSYNEQFF.

The chain is built from TRBV15 and TRBJ2-2. This CDR3 has 13 residues. From germline, CDR1 is LNHNV and CDR2 YYDKDF (reference sequence). The CDR3 protein is CATRTRTVRELFF.

This chain connects TRBV27 to TRBJ2-5; TCRdb's D call, TRBD1, is unchecked because there is no DNA. Looked up from germline, CDR1 is MNHEY and CDR2 is SMNVEV (reference sequence). CDR3 length: 14 residues. The CDR3 sequence is CASSFRGGQETQYF.

The V gene is TRBV3-1, the J gene TRBJ2-7; as DNA is missing, the TRBD2 call by TCRdb cannot be tested. Germline values: CDR1 LGHDT, CDR2 YNNKEL (reference sequence). This CDR3 has 15 residues. The CDR3 loop reads CASSPIAGTTYEQYF.

This chain joins TRBV10-1 and TRBJ1-1; the TRBD1 assignment by TCRdb is unverifiable without DNA. The CDR3 contains 15 residues. The V gene's germline CDR1 is WNHNN and CDR2 SYGVQD (reference sequence). CDR3 residues: CASSDPGRGGTEAFF.

The V gene is TRBV5-1, the J gene TRBJ2-3; TCRdb's D call, TRBD1, is unchecked because there is no DNA. CDR1 SGHRS and CDR2 YFSETQ come from the germline V gene. This CDR3 comprises 16 residues. The CDR3: CASSLARDGSTDTQYF.

This rearrangement joins TRBV5-1 to TRBJ2-7; TCRdb selects TRBD1, and the lack of DNA leaves this call unchecked. The germline CDR1 and CDR2 sequences are SGHRS and YFSETQ. CDR3 length equals 18 residues. This chain's CDR3 is CASSPTAVLTRGLGEQYF.

The chain combines TRBV20-1 with TRBJ2-1; as DNA is missing, the TRBD2 call by TCRdb cannot be tested. CDR1 is DFQATT, CDR2 SNEGSKA, per germline (reference sequence). There are 13 residues in the CDR3. The chain's CDR3 is CSAREGLANEQFF.